This T cell receptor beta chain originates from a study of OX40 agonist ivuxolimab in advanced cancers. With respect to the entire study: Ivuxolimab, which targeted the costimulatory receptor OX40 (CD134), was an agonistic, fully human IgG2 monoclonal antibody. Intravenous ivuxolimab was administered to patients every 2 weeks at six dose levels: 0.01, 0.1, 0.3, 1.5, 3 and 10 mg/kg. Of the approximately 50 patients in dose escalation, 19 had hepatocellular carcinoma, about 15 had melanoma, 9 had renal cell carcinoma and 9 had head and neck cancer. In the dose-escalation cohort, 82.7% of patients were male, and the mean age was roughly 60 years, with a range of about 23 to 90. Prior anti-PD-1, anti-PD-L1 or anti-CTLA-4 therapy was permitted, and about two fifths of dose-escalation patients had received checkpoint inhibitors. Partial responses were achieved by three dose-escalation patients, of whom one had hepatocellular carcinoma and two had cutaneous melanoma. Peripheral TCRbeta sequencing aimed to test whether ivuxolimab altered TCR sequence diversity and caused clonal T-cell expansion. The paper describes the monotherapy dose-escalation part (N ≈ 52 patients) of the phase I trial of ivuxolimab. Findings and caveats that apply to the study as a whole: After ivuxolimab, CD8+ T cells had more expanded clones than CD4+ T cells on average. At doses of 0.1 to 3.0 mg/kg, clonal expansion of both CD4+ and CD8+ T cells in blood was seen between baseline and week 6. Low levels of normalized T-cell clonal expansion were also seen in some nonresponding patients. Partial responders in the 0.1-3.0 mg/kg groups had among the lowest normalized peripheral clonal expansion, especially among CD8+ T cells. Which antigens the clonally expanded peripheral T cells were specific for was not determined.

This clone occurred a few times. There is no known antigen for this receptor. No base quality values were provided; no much bigger clone lies one nucleotide off. Genomic DNA was isolated from the sorted cells so that the TCRbeta CDR3 region could be sequenced. TCRbeta CDR3 regions were sequenced using the immunoSEQ Assay. TCRdb stores this immuneACCESS table with in-frame sequences only. Part of the clones is absent; in the studies checked, under half of the shortfall reflects unresolved V genes, and no reason is known for the rest. This sample comprises roughly 35,000 clones, around 81% of them detected only once. Over 1.1% of the sample lies in the top ten. CDR1 and CDR2, per the germline V gene (reference sequence), are SGHNT and YYREEE. Reading from cysteine to phenylalanine, the CDR3 counts 16 amino acids. Only CDR3 DNA remains: 48 bases, in frame from the first base. The junction carries 24 bases between V and J, which are trimmed by 3 bases and 9 bases respectively.

Patients with a history of autoimmune disease or receiving systemic immunosuppression were excluded from the trial. In every dose cohort, peripheral blood was drawn for TCR sequencing at baseline, cycle 4 day 1, and cycle 7 day 1. Samples came from an open-label, multicenter, first-in-human phase I dose-escalation trial of ivuxolimab. The trial enrolled adults with locally advanced or metastatic head and neck squamous cell, hepatocellular, melanoma or renal cell carcinoma. Before TCR sequencing, CD4+ and CD8+ T cells were separately sorted from peripheral blood. The receptor chain draws on TRBV5-4 and TRBJ1-2; TRBD1 might be the D gene, on 5 matching bases. The sequence was obtained from an adult with an advanced solid tumor such as melanoma, head and neck, liver or kidney cancer. The sample was CD4+ or CD8+ T cells sorted from blood, taken in a trial of the OX40 agonist ivuxolimab. The bases are TGTGCCAGCAGCTGGGGGGGGAGACTGGGGTCCTACCGCTACACCTTC. Translated, this is CASSWGGRLGSYRYTF.